This T cell receptor (beta chain) was found in a study of beta chain features in type 1 diabetes. Study overall: Examination spanned fewer than 140,000,000 sorted cells from all samples.

The ends were cut back, 1 base at V and 3 bases at J, with 12 bases in the middle. The germline V gene encodes CDR1 SEHNR and CDR2 FQNEAQ (reference sequence). This CDR3 is built from 15 residues. On average, the one heparinised blood draw given by each donor was approximately 120 mL. Details on this clone: Antigen unknown.

Expressed TCRB transcripts were sequenced because the entire RNA isolate underwent reverse transcription. This table comes from immunoSEQ multiplex PCR, and its TCRdb copy is limited to in-frame clones, with some not included. The data hold about 700,000 clones, with around an eighth observed a single time. Study-wide results and limits: Across patients, naive, central memory and Treg TCRB repertoires exhibited apparently greater similarity than was observed across healthy donors. Researchers report that Type 1 diabetes patients had moderately but significantly shorter TCRB CDR3s across all four CD4+ subsets.

Sequencing used naive CD4+ T cells from blood. This receptor was identified in a man aged 18 to 29 with type 1 diabetes. The gene calls are TRBV7-9 and TRBJ1-1; TRBD1 is a possible D gene (6 bases). DNA of the CDR3: TGTGCCAGCAGCTTAGGGTCAGGGGAGGACACTGAAGCTTTCTTT. Translated, it gives CASSLGSGEDTEAFF. The full variable domain, its missing parts supplied by reference TRBV7-9 and TRBJ1-1, is DTGVSQNPRHKITKRGQNVTFRCDPISEHNRLYWYRQTLGQGPEFLTYFQNEAQLEKSRLLSDRFSAERPKGSFSTLEIQRTEQGDSAMYLCASSLGSGEDTEAFFGQGTRLTVV.